Listed here are 19 T cell receptor beta chains from one sample, sequenced in a study of T cell responses to AZD1222 COVID-19 vaccine. Sequencing was performed with immunoSEQ multiplex PCR; in TCRdb, only in-frame clones are kept and a portion is missing. The sample lists over 110,000 clones; roughly 92% were seen once. The material sequenced was peripheral blood, taken 28 days after the second AZD1222 dose. The receptors come from an adult who received the AZD1222 COVID-19 vaccine.

J is TRBJ1-1 and V is TRBV19; TRBD1 is a possible D gene (6 bases). Germline loops: CDR1 LNHDA, CDR2 SQIVND (reference sequence). CDR3 length: 14 residues. V shed 3 bases and J shed 0 bases, with 8 bases lying between them. The CDR3 sequence: CASSIQGMNTEAFF. DNA of the CDR3: TGTGCCAGTAGTATTCAGGGGATGAACACTGAAGCTTTCTTT. Together with reference TRBV19 and TRBJ1-1, the CDR3 gives the full variable domain: DGGITQSPKYLFRKEGQNVTLSCEQNLNHDAMYWYRQDPGQGLRLIYYSQIVNDFQKGDIAEGYSVSREKKESFPLTVTSAQKNPTAFYLCASSIQGMNTEAFFGQGTRLTVV.

The J gene is TRBJ2-1, the V gene TRBV15; D gene unclear. Trimming pared 0 bases from V and 7 bases from J, leaving 13 bases between. The CDR3 sequence is 15 residues long. Germline values: CDR1 LNHNV, CDR2 YYDKDF (reference sequence). The CDR3 DNA is TGTGCCACCAGCAGAGAGCGGATAGAGGTGAATGAGCAGTTCTTC. Its translation: CATSRERIEVNEQFF.

The table lists this clone with a count of one. The chain recombines TRBV7-2 with TRBJ2-1; TRBD2 aligns across 10 bases. The CDR3 covers 18 residues. The germline V gene encodes CDR1 SGHTA and CDR2 FQGNSA. V was clipped by 5 bases and J by 7 bases; unmatched bases: 17. CDR3 loop: CASSQAELAGGIRNEQFF. The CDR3 region has the DNA TGTGCCAGCAGCCAGGCAGAGTTAGCGGGGGGTATCAGGAATGAGCAGTTCTTC.

The genes are TRBV5-1 and TRBJ1-2; the match to TRBD1 covers 10 bases. The CDR3 extends over 16 amino acids. V shed 1 base, J shed 4 bases, and the junction held 7 bases outside the gene matches. Germline V lookup: CDR1 SGHRS, CDR2 YFSETQ. CDR3 residues: CASSLRQGALFYGYTF. CDR3 nucleotides: TGCGCCAGCAGCTTGAGACAGGGGGCACTCTTCTATGGCTACACCTTC.

A few counts support this clone. The V gene is TRBV4-1, the J gene TRBJ1-6, with 9 bases lining up with TRBD1. The CDR3 length is 16 residues. V dropped 3 bases and J dropped 5; count of bases not matched to a gene: 5. In germline, CDR1 is MGHRA, CDR2 YSYEKL. In nucleotides, the CDR3 is TGCGCCAGCAGCCAGAGGCGGGACAGGGATAATTCACCCCTCCACTTT. Translated: CASSQRRDRDNSPLHF.

CDR3 region: CASSLVGGSVYNEQFF. The DNA for the CDR3 is TGTGCCAGCAGCTTAGTGGGTGGGAGTGTCTACAATGAGCAGTTCTTC. This chain connects TRBV7-6 to TRBJ2-1; perhaps TRBD2 as D (5 bases). The CDR3 extends over 16 amino acids. Germline CDR1 is SGHVS and CDR2 is FNYEAQ. Trimming left V 1 base short and J 3 bases short, with 13 bases between.

V is TRBV19 and J is TRBJ2-2; 12 bases fit TRBD2. The V gene's germline CDR1 is LNHDA and CDR2 SQIVND (reference sequence). The CDR3 is 16 amino acids. V dropped 3 bases and J dropped 4; count of bases not matched to a gene: 3. CDR3 protein: CASSMGTSGLTGELFF. CDR3 in DNA: TGTGCCAGTAGTATGGGGACTAGCGGGCTCACCGGGGAGCTGTTTTTT.

This clone was seen only a few times. The genes are TRBV9 and TRBJ1-6, with 7 bases aligning to TRBD1. CDR1 and CDR2 from the germline V gene are SGDLS and YYNGEE. Unmatched junction bases numbered 4, after V lost 2 bases and J lost 5 bases. There are 15 residues in the CDR3. DNA for the CDR3: TGTGCCAGCAGCGTCGGGACAGTTAATAATTCACCCCTCCACTTT. Translated, it gives CASSVGTVNNSPLHF.

The chain employs TRBV7-2 and TRBJ1-4; D gene ambiguous. The CDR3 length is 14 residues. Per germline, CDR1 SGHTA and CDR2 FQGNSA. V gave up 8 bases and J gave up 5 bases, with 15 bases separating them. The CDR3 protein is CASRSRTQNEKLFF. The CDR3 nucleotides read TGTGCCAGCCGATCAAGGACCCAAAATGAAAAACTGTTTTTT.

There are a few counts of this clone. The gene calls are TRBV6-5 and TRBJ2-5; 12 nucleotides match TRBD2. Per the germline V gene, CDR1 is MNHEY and CDR2 is SVGAGI. Germline trimming cut 6 bases from V and 2 bases from J; bases unmatched to any gene: 4. The CDR3 loop spans 15 amino acids. This CDR3 is CASRWTSGAQETQYF. Here the CDR3 DNA reads TGTGCCAGCAGATGGACTAGCGGGGCACAAGAGACCCAGTACTTC.

This rearrangement joins TRBV6-1 to TRBJ2-5; D gene uncertain. Germline CDR1 MNHNS, CDR2 SASEGT. V dropped 0 bases and J dropped 5 bases, with 13 bases sitting between them. The CDR3 totals 15 residues. The CDR3: CASSEALLLQETQYF. CDR3 bases: TGTGCCAGCAGTGAAGCGCTCCTGCTACAGGAGACCCAGTACTTC.

The chain links TRBV5-1 to TRBJ2-3; D may be TRBD1 or TRBD2 (5 bases each). The CDR3 totals 15 residues. V shed 4 bases and J shed 2 bases, with 14 bases lying between them. The germline gives CDR1 SGHRS, CDR2 YFSETQ. The CDR3 sequence: CASSPWDGTTDTQYF. Written as DNA, the CDR3 is TGCGCCAGCAGCCCTTGGGACGGAACCACAGATACGCAGTATTTT. Complete variable domain (other parts from reference TRBV5-1 and TRBJ2-3): KAGVTQTPRYLIKTRGQQVTLSCSPISGHRSVSWYQQTPGQGLQFLFEYFSETQRNKGNFPGRFSGRQFSNSRSEMNVSTLELGDSALYLCASSPWDGTTDTQYFGPGTRLTVL.

The chain combines TRBV15 with TRBJ2-1; weak D call: TRBD1 (5 bases). Germline values: CDR1 LNHNV, CDR2 YYDKDF (reference sequence). The CDR3 totals 14 residues. V lost 1 base to trimming and J lost 9 bases, with 13 bases between them. CDR3 DNA: TGTGCCACCAGCAGAGTGGTCCTAGGGGCTGAGCAGTTCTTC. It translates to CATSRVVLGAEQFF. The variable domain in full, completed from reference TRBV15 and TRBJ2-1, reads DAMVIQNPRYQVTQFGKPVTLSCSQTLNHNVMYWYQQKSSQAPKLLFHYYDKDFNNEADTPDNFQSRRPNTSFCFLDIRSPGLGDTAMYLCATSRVVLGAEQFFGPGTRLTVL.

The J gene is TRBJ1-6, the V gene TRBV11-2; 7 bases fit TRBD1. Germline CDR1 SGHAT, CDR2 FQNNGV. The CDR3 covers 16 residues. J was trimmed by 8 bases and V by 1 base; bases with no gene match: 8. CDR3 coding DNA: TGTGCCAGCAGCTTAGTAGGGGGCCCCGGTGATTCACCCCTCCACTTT. This sequence encodes CASSLVGGPGDSPLHF.

The chain employs TRBV4-1 and TRBJ1-2; TRBD1 might be the D (6 bases). The CDR3 length is 15 residues. Trimming removed 0 bases at V and 2 bases at J, with 10 bases between. CDR1 and CDR2 (germline): MGHRA, YSYEKL. The CDR3: CASSQDAQGNYGYTF. DNA for the CDR3: TGCGCCAGCAGCCAAGATGCACAGGGCAACTATGGCTACACCTTC.

The CDR3 loop is CASSEGPGSGYTF. CDR3 coding DNA: TGTGCCAGCAGTGAAGGGCCGGGTTCTGGCTACACCTTC. This rearrangement joins TRBV6-1 to TRBJ1-2, with D unclear. This CDR3 is built from 13 residues. Germline CDR1 and CDR2: MNHNS and SASEGT. The V end was cut by 1 base, the J end by 7 bases, with 10 bases between.

The chain carries TRBV7-7 and TRBJ2-5; D could derive from TRBD1 or TRBD2 (5 bases each). Germline-derived CDR1 and CDR2 are SSHAT and FNYEAQ (reference sequence). This CDR3 comprises 15 residues. V was pared by 1 base and J by 5 bases, with 14 bases between. CDR3 loop: CASSLGGTPSETQYF. Written as DNA, the CDR3 is TGTGCCAGCAGCTTAGGAGGGACCCCTTCCGAGACCCAGTACTTC.

V usage is TRBV19 and J usage is TRBJ1-2; 7 bases fit TRBD1. The CDR3 spans 15 residues. The V segment lost 1 base and the J segment 4 bases; nucleotides outside the gene matches: 6. Germline values: CDR1 LNHDA, CDR2 SQIVND (reference sequence). The CDR3 loop reads CASSIASDRVYGYTF. The CDR3 DNA reads TGTGCCAGTAGTATAGCCAGCGACAGGGTCTATGGCTACACCTTC.

The chain is built from TRBV25-1 and TRBJ2-2; TRBD1 is a possible D gene (6 bases). The CDR3 totals 15 residues. Germline-derived CDR1 and CDR2 are MGHDK and SYGVNS. Trimming pared 6 bases from V and 3 bases from J, leaving 14 bases between. The CDR3 sequence: CASSSGSGDTGELFF. CDR3 nucleotide sequence: TGTGCCAGCAGCTCAGGGTCAGGGGACACCGGGGAGCTGTTTTTT.